The present T cell receptor (beta chain) was sequenced within a study of T cells in Graves' hyperthyroidism and ophthalmopathy. Graves' hyperthyroidism was deemed stable given no ophthalmopathy progression within 18 months. These patients, aged 18 to 65, had recently diagnosed hyperthyroidism lasting under 2 months. Exclusions: uncontrolled infection, other autoimmune disease, pregnancy, lactation. PBMCs were derived from approximately 10 ml fresh peripheral blood. Amplified TCR beta CDR3 regions came from RNA transcripts. An initial round of RT-PCR targeting the TCR CDR3 relied on the HTBI primer set. TCRdb recomputed calls from the multiplex PCR reads with MiXCR, one row per CDR3 protein. The sample yields about 110,000 distinct CDR3 sequences, approximately 15% seen once. This clonotype was detected ten times or more. Sequenced: blood. This sequence originates from a woman between 50 and 59 years old with Graves' hyperthyroidism.

The DNA for the CDR3 is TGTGCCAGCAGTGAAGCGCCCGGAATATGGGAGACCCAGTACTTC. Translated: CASSEAPGIWETQYF. V and J are TRBV6-1 and TRBJ2-5, with D unclear. The length of the CDR3 is 15 residues. From germline, CDR1 is MNHNS and CDR2 SASEGT. The V and J ends lost 0 bases and 5 bases respectively, with 13 bases between them.